This entry lists 3 T cell receptor beta chains sequenced from one sample in a study of shared clonotypes between healthy human individuals. Only in-frame clones appear in the TCRdb table, and some are missing; sequencing was by immunoSEQ multiplex PCR. The table records about 600,000 clones, around 97% of them present only once. Sequencing input: naive CD4+ T cells sorted from blood. The subset is: CD45RA+ positively selected. The receptors were gathered from a woman in her thirties in good health.

This clone was seen more than once but under ten times. V usage is TRBV5-6 and J usage is TRBJ1-4; the D gene is possibly TRBD1 (5 bases). Trimming left V 2 bases short and J 5 bases short, with 16 bases between. The germline gives CDR1 SGHDT, CDR2 YYEEEE. This CDR3 region has 16 residues. CDR3 bases: TGTGCCAGCAGCTTTCGATCGGGACTGCGAAATGAAAAACTGTTTTTT. This translates into CASSFRSGLRNEKLFF. The whole variable domain, remainder taken from reference TRBV5-6 and TRBJ1-4, is DAGVTQSPTHLIKTRGQQVTLRCSPKSGHDTVSWYQQALGQGPQFIFQYYEEEERQRGNFPDRFSGHQFPNYSSELNVNALLLGDSALYLCASSFRSGLRNEKLFFGSGTQLSVL.

The gene calls are TRBV19 and TRBJ2-7; D is undetermined. V dropped 1 base and J dropped 4 bases, with 17 bases sitting between them. The CDR3 has 16 residues. The germline V gene encodes CDR1 LNHDA and CDR2 SQIVND (reference sequence). This CDR3 is CASSIGAAPQLYEQYF. For the CDR3, the DNA is TGTGCCAGTAGTATAGGGGCCGCCCCGCAGCTTTACGAGCAGTACTTC. Variable domain in full (rest from reference TRBV19 and TRBJ2-7): DGGITQSPKYLFRKEGQNVTLSCEQNLNHDAMYWYRQDPGQGLRLIYYSQIVNDFQKGDIAEGYSVSREKKESFPLTVTSAQKNPTAFYLCASSIGAAPQLYEQYFGPGTRLTVT.

The chain recombines TRBV9 with TRBJ2-3; D possibly corresponds to TRBD2 (6 bases). Looked up from germline, CDR1 is SGDLS and CDR2 is YYNGEE. The CDR3 extends over 16 amino acids. V lost 0 bases and J lost 8, with 19 bases in between. In DNA, the CDR3 is TGTGCCAGCAGCGTAGGAGGGGACTCTCGAGGTGGTACGCAGTATTTT. Translating it yields CASSVGGDSRGGTQYF. Looking up the rest from reference TRBV9 and TRBJ2-3 gives the full variable domain: DSGVTQTPKHLITATGQRVTLRCSPRSGDLSVYWYQQSLDQGLQFLIQYYNGEERAKGNILERFSAQQFPDLHSELNLSSLELGDSALYFCASSVGGDSRGGTQYFGPGTRLTVL.